Shown below are 28 T cell receptor beta chains from a single sample sequenced in a study of T-cell memory formation after mild COVID-19. TCRdb re-derived calls from the 5' RACE reads in MiXCR, one entry per CDR3 protein. The sample includes fewer than 350,000 distinct CDR3 sequences, 8.2% of them seen just once. Sequenced material: PBMCs or a T cell subset sorted from them (not recorded which). The receptors derive from a man aged 18-30 years who had mild COVID-19 (a few samples of this study predate the infection). Cell type and time point are not known.

This clonotype was picked up a small number of times. The chain carries TRBV5-8 and TRBJ1-2, with 9 bases aligning to TRBD1. The junction had 6 bases not matched to a gene; V was cut back by 2 bases and J by 4 bases. The germline V gene has CDR1 SGHTS and CDR2 YDEGEE. The CDR3 covers 15 residues. The CDR3 protein is CASSFRDRAAYGYTF. Here the CDR3 DNA reads TGTGCCAGCAGCTTCCGGGACAGGGCCGCCTATGGCTACACCTTC. The whole variable domain, filled in from reference TRBV5-8 and TRBJ1-2, reads EAGVTQSPTHLIKTRGQQATLRCSPISGHTSVYWYQQALGLGLQFLLWYDEGEERNRGNFPPRFSGRQFPNYSSELNVNALELEDSALYLCASSFRDRAAYGYTFGSGTRLTVV.

This clonotype was recorded a few times. This chain's CDR3 is CASSVSINMNTEAFF. The DNA for the CDR3 is TGTGCCAGCAGCGTATCTATAAATATGAACACTGAAGCTTTCTTT. The rearrangement uses TRBV9 and TRBJ1-1; no firm D call. Germline V lookup: CDR1 SGDLS, CDR2 YYNGEE. CDR3 size: 15 residues. V lost 1 base to trimming and J lost 0 bases, with 10 bases between them. The full variable domain, its missing parts supplied by reference TRBV9 and TRBJ1-1, is DSGVTQTPKHLITATGQRVTLRCSPRSGDLSVYWYQQSLDQGLQFLIQYYNGEERAKGNILERFSAQQFPDLHSELNLSSLELGDSALYFCASSVSINMNTEAFFGQGTRLTVV.

Many counts were recorded for this clonotype. The chain recombines TRBV7-3 with TRBJ2-5; 9 positions match TRBD2. From germline, CDR1 is SGHTA and CDR2 FQGTGA. The J segment lost 0 bases and the V segment lost 1 base, leaving 3 bases of the junction unmatched. The CDR3 consists of 16 residues. The CDR3 region is CASSLKRGDHQETQYF. Written as DNA, the CDR3 is TGTGCCAGCAGCTTAAAGCGGGGGGATCACCAAGAGACCCAGTACTTC. The complete variable domain, with remaining parts taken from reference TRBV7-3 and TRBJ2-5, reads GAGVSQTPSNKVTEKGKYVELRCDPISGHTALYWYRQSLGQGPEFLIYFQGTGAADDSGLPNDRFFAVRPEGSVSTLKIQRTERGDSAVYLCASSLKRGDHQETQYFGPGTRLLVL.

The chain links TRBV4-3 to TRBJ1-6, with D perhaps matching TRBD1 (5 bases). There are 15 residues in the CDR3. V gave up 2 bases and J gave up 0 bases, with 5 bases separating them. In germline, CDR1 is LGHNA, CDR2 YSLEER. CDR3 sequence reads: CASSQQGSYNSPLHF. The DNA of the CDR3 is TGCGCCAGCAGCCAACAGGGCTCCTATAATTCACCCCTCCACTTT.

This clonotype occurred many times. The chain employs TRBV12-3 or TRBV12-4 and TRBJ1-5, with D possibly matching TRBD1 (6 bases). CDR3 length: 14 residues. The germline V and J ends were trimmed by 6 bases and 5 bases, with 14 bases remaining between them. For the CDR3, the DNA is TGTGCCAGCAGCACTACAGGGAGGGATCAGCCCCAGCATTTT. It translates to CASSTTGRDQPQHF.

This clonotype was seen at least ten times. This rearrangement joins TRBV27 to TRBJ2-4; D may be TRBD2 (5 bases). The CDR3 contains 14 residues. Germline loops: CDR1 MNHEY, CDR2 SMNVEV (reference sequence). V lost 6 bases to trimming and J lost 6 bases, with 15 bases between them. CDR3 residues: CASSSGMGRNIQYF. CDR3 nucleotides: TGTGCCAGCAGCTCCGGGATGGGGAGAAACATTCAGTACTTC.

This clonotype occurred a few times. The chain is built from TRBV5-6 and TRBJ2-7; 7 nucleotides match TRBD1. V lost 4 bases to trimming and J lost 4 bases; unmatched junction nucleotides: 8. Per the germline V gene, CDR1 is SGHDT and CDR2 is YYEEEE. CDR3 length equals 14 residues. The CDR3 DNA reads as TGTGCCAGCAGCCGCACAGGGGCGAGGTACGAGCAGTACGTC. Its protein product is CASSRTGARYEQYV.

This clonotype was counted at least ten times. The CDR3 DNA reads TGTGCCAGCAGCCAGGAGGGGGAGACCCAGTACTTC. Amino acids: CASSQEGETQYF. The J gene is TRBJ2-5, the V gene TRBV3-1; a weak D match, TRBD2 (6 bases). Germline V gene lookup returns CDR1 LGHDT and CDR2 YNNKEL (reference sequence). V shed 3 bases and J shed 5 bases, with 7 bases lying between them. The CDR3 loop spans 12 amino acids.

This clonotype has a handful of counts. The chain uses TRBV7-2 and TRBJ2-6, with a possible D match to TRBD2 (5 bases). The CDR3 extends over 17 amino acids. V was pared by 5 bases and J by 2 bases, with 16 bases between. The germline CDR1 and CDR2 sequences are SGHTA and FQGNSA. CDR3 nucleotide sequence: TGTGCCAGCAGCGTACTGACGGGATCTCCTGGGGCCAACGTCCTGACTTTC. Protein sequence: CASSVLTGSPGANVLTF. The whole variable domain, filled in from reference TRBV7-2 and TRBJ2-6, reads GAGVSQSPSNKVTEKGKDVELRCDPISGHTALYWYRQSLGQGLEFLIYFQGNSAPDKSGLPSDRFSAERTGGSVSTLTIQRTQQEDSAVYLCASSVLTGSPGANVLTFGAGSRLTVL.

This chain's CDR3 is CASSPRTLPEAIYF. The CDR3 region has the DNA TGTGCCAGCAGCCCGAGGACGCTCCCTGAGGCCATATATTTT. V usage is TRBV9 and J usage is TRBJ1-3; D is uncertain. V was clipped by 4 bases and J by 11 bases, with 19 bases between them. Germline assignment: CDR1 SGDLS and CDR2 YYNGEE. The length of the CDR3 is 14 residues.

This clonotype was detected only a few times. The genes are TRBV5-4 and TRBJ2-6, with D maybe TRBD1 (6 bases). The CDR3 consists of 18 residues. Trimming pared 3 bases from V and 1 base from J, leaving 17 bases between. Germline loops: CDR1 SGHNT, CDR2 YYREEE (reference sequence). The CDR3 DNA reads as TGTGCCAGCAGCTCCCGGGCAGGGGACCTTTCTGGGGCCAACGTCCTGACTTTC. It yields the protein CASSSRAGDLSGANVLTF. Filled out from reference TRBV5-4 and TRBJ2-6, the complete variable domain reads ETGVTQSPTHLIKTRGQQVTLRCSSQSGHNTVSWYQQALGQGPQFIFQYYREEENGRGNFPPRFSGLQFPNYSSELNVNALELDDSALYLCASSSRAGDLSGANVLTFGAGSRLTVL.

This clonotype has more than one count but fewer than ten. The chain carries TRBV4-3 and TRBJ2-3; 11 bases fit TRBD2. The CDR3 contains 17 residues. J lost 0 bases, V lost 3 bases, and 5 bases had no gene match. CDR1 is LGHNA, CDR2 YSLEER, per germline. For the CDR3, the DNA is TGCGCCAGCAGCCAGGAACTAGCGGGGGCTAGCACAGATACGCAGTATTTT. Translated, it gives CASSQELAGASTDTQYF.

The chain links TRBV2 to TRBJ1-5, with a tentative D call TRBD1 (5 bases). The ends were cut back, 1 base at V and 9 bases at J, with 13 bases in the middle. In germline, CDR1 is SNHLY, CDR2 FYNNEI. CDR3 length: 14 amino acids. CDR3 protein: CASSEGTLGGPQHF. CDR3 in DNA: TGTGCCAGCAGTGAAGGGACACTCGGAGGGCCCCAGCATTTT.

The chain carries TRBV5-5 and TRBJ1-5; TRBD1 matches 9 bases. The germline V gene encodes CDR1 SGHKS and CDR2 YYEKEE (reference sequence). V shed 0 bases, J shed 5 bases, and the junction held 6 bases outside the gene matches. The CDR3 has 16 amino acids. CDR3 bases: TGTGCCAGCAGCTTGGTGGCCACAGGGGGCGATCAGCCCCAGCATTTT. Amino acid sequence: CASSLVATGGDQPQHF.

This clonotype occurred a few times. The J gene is TRBJ2-7, the V gene TRBV10-3; 8 bases are shared with TRBD2. With 11 bases clipped from V and 6 bases from J, the junction kept 6 bases outside the gene matches. The CDR3 loop spans 11 amino acids. CDR1 and CDR2 from the germline V gene are ENHRY and SYGVKD. In DNA, the CDR3 is TGTGCCGCCTCGGCGGGAGGCGAGCAGTACGTC. It codes for CAASAGGEQYV.

This clonotype was counted a few times. The chain has TRBV5-6 and TRBJ1-5, with D maybe TRBD1 (6 bases). Germline loops: CDR1 SGHDT, CDR2 YYEEEE. This CDR3 region has 14 residues. V was cut by 0 bases and J by 5 bases, with 9 bases left in between. In DNA, the CDR3 is TGTGCCAGCAGCTTGGGGACAGTTTATCAGCCCCAGCATTTT. Translation gives CASSLGTVYQPQHF. The full variable domain, with the rest looked up from reference TRBV5-6 and TRBJ1-5, is DAGVTQSPTHLIKTRGQQVTLRCSPKSGHDTVSWYQQALGQGPQFIFQYYEEEERQRGNFPDRFSGHQFPNYSSELNVNALLLGDSALYLCASSLGTVYQPQHFGDGTRLSIL.

The V gene is TRBV7-3, the J gene TRBJ1-6; D remains unclear. Germline V gives CDR1 SGHTA, CDR2 FQGTGA. Trimming cost V 4 bases and J 6 bases, with 7 bases left between them. The CDR3 runs to 13 residues. This CDR3 is CASSSQSNSPLHF. The CDR3 bases are TGTGCCAGCAGCTCCCAGTCTAATTCACCCCTCCACTTT.

DNA for the CDR3: TGTGCCAGCAGCCAAGATGCGGCACGAAATGAAAAACTGTTTTTT. Its protein is CASSQDAARNEKLFF. The rearrangement uses TRBV3-1 and TRBJ1-4; D is unresolved. Trimming left V 0 bases short and J 5 bases short, with 10 bases between. The germline gives CDR1 LGHDT, CDR2 YNNKEL (reference sequence). The CDR3 has 15 amino acids.

There are a few counts of this clonotype. The CDR3, as DNA: TGTGCCACCAGTGATTCGCCGGGACAGGGTCTTCCCTTTGTCTACTTC. Translated: CATSDSPGQGLPFVYF. The chain uses TRBV24-1 and TRBJ2-5, with 9 bases matching TRBD1. The CDR3 is 16 residues long. V dropped 2 bases and J dropped 14; count of bases not matched to a gene: 17. Germline CDR1 reads KGHDR; CDR2 reads SFDVKD.

Many counts were recorded for this clonotype. The chain employs TRBV30 and TRBJ1-2, with a tentative D call TRBD1 (5 bases). Germline V gives CDR1 GTSNPN, CDR2 SVGIG (reference sequence). The CDR3 has 13 amino acids. The ends were cut back, 5 bases at V and 8 bases at J, with 18 bases in the middle. The CDR3 spells CAWAVFRAQGYTF. In DNA form, the CDR3 reads TGTGCCTGGGCGGTCTTCAGGGCTCAAGGCTACACCTTC.

This clonotype was observed a handful of times. V gene TRBV5-1 combines with J gene TRBJ2-3; TRBD1 is a possible D gene (6 bases). Trimming stripped 0 bases from V and 7 bases from J, with 9 bases between. Germline CDR1 and CDR2: SGHRS and YFSETQ. This CDR3 is 13 amino acids long. The CDR3 region is CASSLADRYTQYF. Written as DNA, the CDR3 is TGCGCCAGCAGCTTGGCTGACAGGTATACGCAGTATTTT.

This clonotype came up a few times. The gene calls are TRBV4-1 and TRBJ1-5, with 7 nucleotides matching TRBD1. V dropped 5 bases and J dropped 0; count of bases not matched to a gene: 4. CDR3 length equals 15 residues. Looked up from germline, CDR1 is MGHRA and CDR2 is YSYEKL. CDR3 region: CASSARTGSNQPQHF. The CDR3 nucleotides are TGCGCCAGCAGCGCCAGGACAGGTAGCAATCAGCCCCAGCATTTT.

The V call is TRBV7-3, the J call TRBJ1-1; D perhaps matches TRBD1 (5 bases). CDR1 and CDR2 (germline): SGHTA, FQGTGA. CDR3 length: 13 amino acids. The germline V and J ends were trimmed by 4 bases and 2 bases, with 8 bases remaining between them. CDR3 nucleotides: TGTGCCAGCAGCTGGGACGGAAACACTGAAGCTTTCTTT. Amino acids: CASSWDGNTEAFF.

The table lists this clonotype with a few counts. The CDR3 sequence is CASSPWTGGGYEQYF. The CDR3 DNA sequence: TGTGCCAGCAGCCCCTGGACAGGGGGTGGATACGAGCAGTACTTC. The chain recombines TRBV7-9 with TRBJ2-7, with 10 bases identical to TRBD1. V was clipped by 5 bases and J by 4 bases; unmatched bases: 8. Germline values: CDR1 SEHNR, CDR2 FQNEAQ (reference sequence). The CDR3 runs to 15 residues.

There are a few counts of this clonotype. The V gene is TRBV5-1, the J gene TRBJ2-7; no definite D call. V was cut by 0 bases and J by 2 bases, with 6 bases left in between. CDR1 is SGHRS, CDR2 YFSETQ, per germline. The CDR3 totals 13 residues. The CDR3 protein is CASSLAPTYEQYV. The CDR3 DNA reads TGCGCCAGCAGCTTGGCCCCAACCTACGAGCAGTACGTC.

This clonotype came up a few times. This chain links TRBV7-2 with TRBJ2-5; 7 bases agree with TRBD1. Germline V gene data show CDR1 as SGHTA and CDR2 as FQGNSA. The CDR3 consists of 16 residues. The J segment lost 7 bases and the V segment lost 4 bases, leaving 15 bases of the junction unmatched. The CDR3 region has the DNA TGTGCCAGCAGCTCCAACGAGGGGGCAGGGGTCGGGACCCAGTACTTC. This translates into CASSSNEGAGVGTQYF.

Here the CDR3 DNA reads TGTGCCAGCAGTGCCCGGGACCCCAATCAAGAGACCCAGTACTTC. This gives the protein CASSARDPNQETQYF. This sequence joins TRBV6-2 or TRBV6-3 and TRBJ2-5, with D possibly called TRBD1 or TRBD2 (5 bases each). Germline loops: CDR1 MNHEY, CDR2 SVGEGT. There are 15 residues in the CDR3. Trimming took 5 bases from V and 2 from J, leaving 15 bases between them.

This clonotype came up a few times. The rearrangement joins TRBV5-5 to TRBJ1-6, with unresolved D. Trimming took off 4 bases at V and 6 bases at J, with 5 bases between the two ends. The CDR3 is made up of 12 amino acids. The germline gives CDR1 SGHKS, CDR2 YYEKEE (reference sequence). CDR3 nucleotide sequence: TGTGCCAGCAGCCAAATTAATTCACCCCTCCACTTT. As protein: CASSQINSPLHF.